The 14 T cell receptor beta chains below were found in one sample sequenced in a study of patients and donors after allogeneic stem cell transplantation (dated by TCRdb to about 2020). Library construction relied on RT-PCR. Data came from a NextSeq 550. TCRdb handled the public reads itself, with Q25 trimming in fastp and clone calling in MiXCR, and kept productive beta chains. When rows share a CDR3 protein, they turn into one entry using the most common DNA and genes. Present in this sample are 410,000 or so distinct CDR3 sequences, 16% of which were seen just once. Clones ranked in the top ten supply just over 7% of the sample. The sequenced material came from blood, either unsorted or a sorted T cell fraction (not recorded which). All receptors derive from a human donor who was either an allogeneic HSCT recipient or a stem cell or donor lymphocyte infusion donor (not recorded which). It is not recorded whose cells these are; they may come from a transplant donor.

The rearrangement uses TRBV7-6 and TRBJ2-4, with no clear D. This CDR3 comprises 16 residues. The V gene lost 5 bases and the J gene lost 8 bases, with 22 bases spanning the gap. Germline V gene lookup returns CDR1 SGHVS and CDR2 FNYEAQ. The CDR3 loop reads CASSTPYRDPWDIQYF. As DNA, the CDR3 is TGTGCCAGCAGCACCCCATACCGCGACCCTTGGGACATTCAGTACTTC.

This clonotype was counted between two and nine times. The V call is TRBV20-1, the J call TRBJ1-2, with 8 bases identical to TRBD1. The CDR3 runs 13 residues. Germline trimming cut 3 bases from V and 5 bases from J; bases unmatched to any gene: 5. Germline lookup yields CDR1 DFQATT and CDR2 SNEGSKA (reference sequence). The CDR3 is CSASPRQGYGYTF. For the CDR3, the DNA is TGCAGTGCTAGTCCCAGACAGGGGTATGGCTACACCTTC.

This clonotype showed up just a few times. The chain combines TRBV30 with TRBJ2-1; D not resolved. V lost 7 bases to trimming and J lost 9 bases, with 16 bases between them. The CDR3 is made up of 12 amino acids. CDR1 is GTSNPN and CDR2 is SVGIG in the germline V gene (reference sequence). The CDR3 region has the DNA TGTGCCTCCTCTATCCTCCAGCCTGAGCAGTTCTTC. It codes for CASSILQPEQFF.

The genes are TRBV24-1 and TRBJ2-7; D is undetermined. Trimming took off 4 bases at V and 7 bases at J, with 13 bases between the two ends. Germline assignment: CDR1 KGHDR and CDR2 SFDVKD. The CDR3 runs 13 residues. CDR3: CATSEHAMGEQYF. CDR3 in DNA: TGTGCCACCAGTGAGCACGCTATGGGGGAGCAGTACTTC.

V and J are TRBV2 and TRBJ1-2; D not certain. Germline values: CDR1 SNHLY, CDR2 FYNNEI. The CDR3 spans 12 residues. Trimming took 7 bases from V and 3 from J, leaving 9 bases between them. The CDR3 region is CASTRTDYGYTF. CDR3 DNA sequence: TGTGCCAGCACCCGGACTGACTATGGCTACACCTTC.

The chain couples TRBV11-2 to TRBJ2-7, with a possible D match to TRBD2 (5 bases). The CDR3 contains 15 residues. Germline values: CDR1 SGHAT, CDR2 FQNNGV. Between the trimmed V and J ends, which lost 3 bases and 0 bases, there was a span of 12 bases. This CDR3 is CASSFGRDSSYEQYF. The CDR3 DNA follows: TGTGCCAGCAGCTTCGGTCGGGATAGCTCCTACGAGCAGTACTTC. Complete variable domain (other parts from reference TRBV11-2 and TRBJ2-7): EAGVAQSPRYKIIEKRQSVAFWCNPISGHATLYWYQQILGQGPKLLIQFQNNGVVDDSQLPKDRFSAERLKGVDSTLKIQPAKLEDSAVYLCASSFGRDSSYEQYFGPGTRLTVT.

The sample holds a few counts of this clonotype. The chain combines TRBV20-1 with TRBJ2-3; 9 bases are a match to TRBD2. The CDR3 runs to 15 residues. With V trimmed by 3 bases and J by 2 bases, 6 bases remained unmatched. Germline V lookup: CDR1 DFQATT, CDR2 SNEGSKA (reference sequence). CDR3 DNA: TGCAGTGCTAGGGTGACTAGCGGCCCCACAGATACGCAGTATTTT. Its protein is CSARVTSGPTDTQYF.

The chain joins TRBV6-1 to TRBJ1-2; a possible D gene is TRBD1 (5 bases). The CDR3 has 13 residues. Trimming took 7 bases from V and 4 from J, leaving 13 bases between them. Germline V gene sequence: CDR1 MNHNS, CDR2 SASEGT. The CDR3 region is CASTRAGFYGYTF. CDR3 DNA: TGTGCCAGCACAAGAGCAGGGTTCTATGGCTACACCTTC.

CDR3 nucleotides: TGTGCCAGCAGGCTACAGGGTGGGAGCAATCAGCCCCAGCATTTT. Translated: CASRLQGGSNQPQHF. J is TRBJ1-5 and V is TRBV2; perhaps TRBD1 as D (6 bases). Germline CDR1 and CDR2: SNHLY and FYNNEI. The CDR3 is 15 residues long. V shed 6 bases and J shed 1 base, with 13 bases lying between them.

This clonotype was detected a few times. The rearrangement uses TRBV3-1 and TRBJ2-1; the match to TRBD2 covers 10 bases. The germline gives CDR1 LGHDT, CDR2 YNNKEL (reference sequence). CDR3 length: 14 amino acids. Trimming at V came to 0 bases and at J to 12 bases, leaving 5 bases not matched to a gene. This CDR3 reads CASSQDPTSGVQFF. The DNA for the CDR3 is TGTGCCAGCAGCCAAGATCCAACTAGCGGGGTGCAGTTCTTC.

The chain combines TRBV5-1 with TRBJ1-1; D possibly corresponds to TRBD1 (6 bases). From germline, CDR1 is SGHRS and CDR2 YFSETQ. The CDR3 has 16 residues. Trimming shortened V by 4 bases and J by 4 bases, and 20 bases separated the two germline ends. Here the CDR3 DNA reads TGCGCCAGCAGCGGGGCCACGGGGGCGAGGGGCACTGAAGCTTTCTTT. Protein: CASSGATGARGTEAFF.

The chain carries TRBV5-1 and TRBJ2-3; unclear D gene. Per germline, CDR1 SGHRS and CDR2 YFSETQ. The CDR3 totals 15 residues. The V end lost 2 bases, the J end lost 3 bases, and 13 bases lay between the germline ends. The CDR3 reads CASSFRAILTDTQYF. The CDR3 region has the DNA TGCGCCAGCAGCTTCCGGGCCATCTTAACAGATACGCAGTATTTT.

The chain uses TRBV5-1 and TRBJ2-7, with 8 bases matching TRBD1. CDR3 size: 12 residues. V lost 7 bases and J lost 4; bases outside the gene matches: 4. In germline, CDR1 is SGHRS, CDR2 YFSETQ. The CDR3 loop reads CASAGGGYEQYF. The CDR3 coding sequence is TGCGCCAGCGCAGGGGGCGGGTACGAGCAGTACTTC.

This clonotype was seen a few times. V usage is TRBV24-1 and J usage is TRBJ1-2, with D unresolved. CDR1 and CDR2 from the germline V gene are KGHDR and SFDVKD. The CDR3 is made up of 13 amino acids. V was shortened by 4 bases and J by 2 bases, with 7 bases between the two germline ends. CDR3 in amino acids: CATSDQRNYGYTF. The CDR3 region has the DNA TGTGCCACCAGTGACCAGAGGAACTATGGCTACACCTTC.